This T cell receptor beta chain was observed in a study of blood T cell repertoires in COVID-19. Overall study: T cells, B-cell-depleted T cells, or PBMCs provided the cDNA or gDNA that served as material.

Original processing notes: Amplification of reference gene primers was used by the study to estimate nucleated cell counts. Measured with immunoSEQ multiplex PCR; TCRdb has only the in-frame clones, and not every one. The V and J calls and the clone size are those of that table, but D and trimming were determined from the DNA. The sample has more than 85,000 clones, more than 85% seen once. The CDR3 spans 17 residues. CDR1 is SGHTA and CDR2 is FQGNSA in the germline V gene. Trimming stripped 2 bases from V and 7 bases from J, with 22 bases between. The sequence came from a man over 45 with active or convalescent COVID-19. Source material: peripheral blood. The chain joins TRBV7-2 to TRBJ2-3, with a tentative D call TRBD2 (7 bases). CDR3 DNA sequence: TGTGCCAGCAGCTTAACCCTCGGAGGGGGGGCGAGCTATACGCAGTATTTT. It encodes CASSLTLGGGASYTQYF.